The entry that follows covers one T cell receptor beta chain sequence. Germline assignment: CDR1 MDHEN and CDR2 SYDVKM. V lost 6 bases and J 9 bases, leaving 16 bases between the germline ends. CDR3 size: 13 residues. The sample originates from a study of technical replicates of blood from a few donors. Using immunoSEQ multiplex PCR, the repertoire was profiled, and TCRdb retains in-frame clones only, with some absent. Among about 54,000 clones, about 93% were seen once, and the ten largest hold approximately 0.2%. The sequence came from a human donor in good health. The chain joins TRBV28 to TRBJ2-3, with D tentatively TRBD2 (5 bases). Input material: T cells isolated from PBMCs. CDR3 amino acids: CASSRITRGTQYF. DNA of the CDR3: TGTGCCAGCAGCCGGATTACTAGAGGCACGCAGTATTTT.